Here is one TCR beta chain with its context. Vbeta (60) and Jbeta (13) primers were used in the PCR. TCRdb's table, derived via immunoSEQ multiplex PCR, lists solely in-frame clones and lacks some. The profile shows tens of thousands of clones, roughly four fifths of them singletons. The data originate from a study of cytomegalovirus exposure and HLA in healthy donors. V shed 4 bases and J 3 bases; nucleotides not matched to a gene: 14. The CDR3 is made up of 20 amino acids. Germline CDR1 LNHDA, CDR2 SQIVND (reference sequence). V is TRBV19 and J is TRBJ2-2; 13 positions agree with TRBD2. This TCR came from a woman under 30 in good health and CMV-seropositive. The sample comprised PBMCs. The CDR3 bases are TGTGCCAGTAGTACTGCCGGGACTAGCGGGATCCAGGCGGACACCGGGGAGCTGTTTTTT. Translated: CASSTAGTSGIQADTGELFF.